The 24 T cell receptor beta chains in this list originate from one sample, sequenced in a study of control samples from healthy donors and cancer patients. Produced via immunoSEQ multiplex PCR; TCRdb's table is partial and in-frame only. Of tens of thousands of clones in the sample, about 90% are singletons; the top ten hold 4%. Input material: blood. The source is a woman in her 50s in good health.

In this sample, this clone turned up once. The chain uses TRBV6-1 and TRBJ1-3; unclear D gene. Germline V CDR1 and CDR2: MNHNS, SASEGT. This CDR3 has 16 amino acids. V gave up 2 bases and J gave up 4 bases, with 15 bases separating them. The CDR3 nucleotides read TGTGCCAGCAGTGAATTGGGTCAAGGGAGGGGAAACACCATATATTTT. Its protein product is CASSELGQGRGNTIYF.

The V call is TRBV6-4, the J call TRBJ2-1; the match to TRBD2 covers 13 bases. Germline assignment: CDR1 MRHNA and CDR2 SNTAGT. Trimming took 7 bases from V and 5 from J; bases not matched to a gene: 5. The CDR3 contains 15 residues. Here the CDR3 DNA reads TGTGCCAGCAAACTAGCGGGAGGGCCCCACAATGAGCAGTTCTTC. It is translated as CASKLAGGPHNEQFF.

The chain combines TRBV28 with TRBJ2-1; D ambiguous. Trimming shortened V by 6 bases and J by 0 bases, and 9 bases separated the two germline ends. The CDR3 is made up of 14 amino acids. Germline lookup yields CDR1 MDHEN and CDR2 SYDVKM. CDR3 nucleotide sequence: TGTGCCAGCAGACTATCCAGCTCCTACAATGAGCAGTTCTTC. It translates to CASRLSSSYNEQFF. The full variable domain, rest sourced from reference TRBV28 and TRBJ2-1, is DVKVTQSSRYLVKRTGEKVFLECVQDMDHENMFWYRQDPGLGLRLIYFSYDVKMKEKGDIPEGYSVSREKKERFSLILESASTNQTSMYLCASRLSSSYNEQFFGPGTRLTVL.

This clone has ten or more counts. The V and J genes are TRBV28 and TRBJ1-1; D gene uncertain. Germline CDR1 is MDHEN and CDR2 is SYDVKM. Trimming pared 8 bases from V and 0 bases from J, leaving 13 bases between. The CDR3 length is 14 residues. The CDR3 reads CASGKDGMNTEAFF. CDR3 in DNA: TGTGCCAGCGGAAAGGACGGAATGAACACTGAAGCTTTCTTT.

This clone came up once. This CDR3 is CASSSGLRFGTQYF. The DNA for the CDR3 is TGTGCCAGCAGCTCGGGTCTGAGGTTTGGTACGCAGTATTTT. This chain uses TRBV7-2 with TRBJ2-3; no definite D call. The CDR3 has 14 amino acids. With 4 bases removed from V and 8 bases from J, the gap between germline ends came to 16 bases. CDR1 and CDR2 (germline): SGHTA, FQGNSA.

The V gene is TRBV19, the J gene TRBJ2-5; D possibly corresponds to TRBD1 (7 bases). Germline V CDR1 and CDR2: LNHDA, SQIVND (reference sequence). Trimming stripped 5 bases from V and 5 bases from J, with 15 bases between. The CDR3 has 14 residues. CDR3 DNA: TGTGCCAGTAGTCTGCAGGGGGGAGTGGAGACCCAGTACTTC. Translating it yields CASSLQGGVETQYF.

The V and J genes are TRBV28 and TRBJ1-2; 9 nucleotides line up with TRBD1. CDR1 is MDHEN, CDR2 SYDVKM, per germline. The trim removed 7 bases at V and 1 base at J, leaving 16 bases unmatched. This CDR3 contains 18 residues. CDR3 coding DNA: TGTGCCAGCATTATATCTATTGGGACAGGGAAAGTTAACTATGGCTACACCTTC. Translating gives CASIISIGTGKVNYGYTF.

This chain's CDR3 is CASSPPGLPKNIQYF. As DNA, the CDR3 is TGTGCCAGCAGCCCCCCAGGGCTGCCCAAAAACATTCAGTACTTC. The chain combines TRBV14 with TRBJ2-4; possible D gene TRBD1, 5 bases. V lost 4 bases to trimming and J lost 2 bases, with 12 bases between them. Germline CDR1 is SGHDN and CDR2 is FVKESK. The CDR3 loop spans 15 amino acids.

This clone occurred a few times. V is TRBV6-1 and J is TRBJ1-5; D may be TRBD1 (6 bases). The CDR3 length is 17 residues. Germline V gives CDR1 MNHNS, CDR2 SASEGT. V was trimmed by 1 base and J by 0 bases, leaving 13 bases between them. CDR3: CASSEGTGTNSNQPQHF. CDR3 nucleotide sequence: TGTGCCAGCAGTGAAGGAACCGGGACAAATAGCAATCAGCCCCAGCATTTT.

The CDR3 spells CASSDRLYGYTF. CDR3 DNA sequence: TGTGCCAGCAGCGACAGACTCTATGGCTACACCTTC. The V gene is TRBV5-6, the J gene TRBJ1-2; tentatively, D is TRBD1 (5 bases). Trimming left V 4 bases short and J 4 bases short, with 8 bases between. This CDR3 is 12 amino acids long. Germline V gives CDR1 SGHDT, CDR2 YYEEEE.

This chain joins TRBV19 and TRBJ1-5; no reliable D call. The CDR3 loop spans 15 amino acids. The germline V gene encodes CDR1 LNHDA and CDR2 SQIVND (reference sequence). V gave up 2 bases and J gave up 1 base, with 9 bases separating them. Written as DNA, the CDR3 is TGTGCCAGTAGTATATCGTTGGGCAGCAATCAGCCCCAGCATTTT. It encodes CASSISLGSNQPQHF.

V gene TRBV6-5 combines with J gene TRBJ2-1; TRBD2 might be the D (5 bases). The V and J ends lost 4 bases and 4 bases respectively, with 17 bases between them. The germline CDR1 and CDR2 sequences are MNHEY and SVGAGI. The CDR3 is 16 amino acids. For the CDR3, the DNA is TGTGCCAGCAGTTCCCCTAACGGGAATGGGTACAATGAGCAGTTCTTC. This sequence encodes CASSSPNGNGYNEQFF.

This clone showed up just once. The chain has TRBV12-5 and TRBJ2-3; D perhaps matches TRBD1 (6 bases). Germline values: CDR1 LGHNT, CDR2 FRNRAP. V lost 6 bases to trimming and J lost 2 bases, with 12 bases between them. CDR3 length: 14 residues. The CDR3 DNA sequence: TGTGCTAGTGGGGATACAGGGATCACAGATACGCAGTATTTT. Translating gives CASGDTGITDTQYF.

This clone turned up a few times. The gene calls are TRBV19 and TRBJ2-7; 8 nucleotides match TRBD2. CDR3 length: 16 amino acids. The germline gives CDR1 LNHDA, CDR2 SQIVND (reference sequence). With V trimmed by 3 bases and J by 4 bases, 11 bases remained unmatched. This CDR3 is CASSIPSGSGGYEQYF. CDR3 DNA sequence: TGTGCCAGTAGTATCCCAAGCGGGAGTGGGGGTTACGAGCAGTACTTC.

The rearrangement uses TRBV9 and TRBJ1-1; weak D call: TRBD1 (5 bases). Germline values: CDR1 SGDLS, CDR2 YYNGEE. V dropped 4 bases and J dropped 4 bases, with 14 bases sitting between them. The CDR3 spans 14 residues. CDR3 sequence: CASSPGRLPTEAFF. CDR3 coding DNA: TGTGCCAGCAGCCCGGGACGGTTGCCCACTGAAGCTTTCTTT.

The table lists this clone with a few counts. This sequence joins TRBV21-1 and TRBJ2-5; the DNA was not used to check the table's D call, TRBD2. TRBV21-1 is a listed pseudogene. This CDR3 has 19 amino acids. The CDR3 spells CASSKEPLIYVAGGETQYF. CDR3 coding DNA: TGTGCCAGCAGCAAAGAACCCCTAATCTACGTGGCGGGAGGTGAGACCCAGTACTTC.

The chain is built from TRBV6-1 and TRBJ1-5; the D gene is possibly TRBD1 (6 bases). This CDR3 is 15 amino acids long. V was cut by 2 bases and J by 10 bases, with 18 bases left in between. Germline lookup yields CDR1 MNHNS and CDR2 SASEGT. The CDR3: CASSERGSVSEPQHF. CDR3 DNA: TGTGCCAGCAGTGAAAGGGGGTCAGTTTCGGAACCCCAGCATTTT.

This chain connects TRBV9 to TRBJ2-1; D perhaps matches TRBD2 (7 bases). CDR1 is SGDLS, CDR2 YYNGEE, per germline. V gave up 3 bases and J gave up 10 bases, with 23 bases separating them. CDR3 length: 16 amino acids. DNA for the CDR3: TGTGCCAGCAGCGGAGGGCCGGGGGGACACCAATCCGAGCAGTTCTTC. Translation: CASSGGPGGHQSEQFF.

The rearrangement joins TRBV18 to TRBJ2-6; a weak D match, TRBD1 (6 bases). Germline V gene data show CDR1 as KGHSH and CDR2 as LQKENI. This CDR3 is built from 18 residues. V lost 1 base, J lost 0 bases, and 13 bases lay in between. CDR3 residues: CASSPLPTGASGANVLTF. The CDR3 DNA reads TGTGCCAGCTCACCACTCCCGACAGGAGCCTCTGGGGCCAACGTCCTGACTTTC.

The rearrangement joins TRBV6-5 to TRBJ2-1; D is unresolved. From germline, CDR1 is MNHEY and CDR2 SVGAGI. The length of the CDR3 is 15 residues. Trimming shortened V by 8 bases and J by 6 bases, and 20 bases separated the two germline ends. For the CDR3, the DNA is TGTGCCAGCGCCAAGACTCTTCAATTAGGCAATGAGCAGTTCTTC. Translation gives CASAKTLQLGNEQFF.

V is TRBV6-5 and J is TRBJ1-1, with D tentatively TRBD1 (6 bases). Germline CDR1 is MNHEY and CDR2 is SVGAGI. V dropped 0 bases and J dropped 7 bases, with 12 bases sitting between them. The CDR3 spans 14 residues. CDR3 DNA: TGTGCCAGCAGTTACTCCGGCAGGGGTGGTGAAGCTTTCTTT. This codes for CASSYSGRGGEAFF.

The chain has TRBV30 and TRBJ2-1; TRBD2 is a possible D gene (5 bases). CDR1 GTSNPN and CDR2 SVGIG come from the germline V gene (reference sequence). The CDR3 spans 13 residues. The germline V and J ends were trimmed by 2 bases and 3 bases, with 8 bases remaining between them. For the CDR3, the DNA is TGTGCCTGGAGTAGCGGCCACTACAATGAGCAGTTCTTC. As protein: CAWSSGHYNEQFF.

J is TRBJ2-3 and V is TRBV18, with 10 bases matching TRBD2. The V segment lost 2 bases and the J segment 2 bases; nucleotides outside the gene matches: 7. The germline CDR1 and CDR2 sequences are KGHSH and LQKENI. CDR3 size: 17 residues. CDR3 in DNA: TGTGCCAGCTCACCAGAGACTAGCGGGCAACCCACAGATACGCAGTATTTT. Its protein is CASSPETSGQPTDTQYF.

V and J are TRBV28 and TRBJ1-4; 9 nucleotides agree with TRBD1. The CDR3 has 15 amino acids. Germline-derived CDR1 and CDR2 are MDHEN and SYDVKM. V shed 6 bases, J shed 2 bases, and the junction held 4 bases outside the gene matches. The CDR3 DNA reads TGTGCCAGCAGAAATGGACAGGGGACTAATGAAAAACTGTTTTTT. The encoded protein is CASRNGQGTNEKLFF.